A single sample is the source of the 27 T cell receptor beta chains below, sequenced in a study of neurological immune-mediated disorders. Time point given: longitudinal time-point 1 (baseline). TCRdb reanalysed the 5' RACE reads using MiXCR and keeps one entry per CDR3 protein. The repertoire includes some 49,000 distinct CDR3 sequences, about 9% of them detected once, and about 1.6% sits in the top ten. The sequenced material came from PBMCs. Source of these receptors: a woman in her 40s in good health.

At least ten counts were recorded for this clonotype. The chain carries TRBV7-2 and TRBJ2-1; D is unresolved. Trimming took 5 bases from V and 4 from J, leaving 6 bases between them. CDR3 length equals 12 residues. Germline CDR1 reads SGHTA; CDR2 reads FQGNSA. The CDR3 bases are TGTGCCAGCAGCGTACTTTACAATGAGCAGTTCTTC. Amino acid sequence: CASSVLYNEQFF.

This clonotype was seen many times. The chain is built from TRBV2 and TRBJ2-2; D is unresolved. The V end was cut by 3 bases, the J end by 4 bases, with 9 bases between. CDR3 size: 14 residues. The germline CDR1 and CDR2 sequences are SNHLY and FYNNEI. CDR3 coding DNA: TGTGCCAGCAGTGACGAAAGGGCCACCGGGGAGCTGTTTTTT. The encoded protein is CASSDERATGELFF.

In its sample, this clonotype was seen a few times. The chain is built from TRBV6-5 and TRBJ2-5, with TRBD1 as a possible D gene (6 bases). Germline loops: CDR1 MNHEY, CDR2 SVGAGI. Trimming removed 0 bases from V and 0 bases from J, with 8 bases in between. CDR3 length equals 15 residues. DNA for the CDR3: TGTGCCAGCAGTTACTCGGGGGACAACCAAGAGACCCAGTACTTC. This sequence encodes CASSYSGDNQETQYF.

Many counts were recorded for this clonotype. The chain employs TRBV7-8 and TRBJ1-5; no clear D gene. There are 15 residues in the CDR3. Trimming took off 2 bases at V and 5 bases at J, with 13 bases between the two ends. CDR1 is SGHVS, CDR2 FQNEAQ, per germline. DNA for the CDR3: TGTGCCAGCAGCTTAAAGGCGGGGAACCATCAGCCCCAGCATTTT. Translation gives CASSLKAGNHQPQHF.

This clonotype was counted at least ten times. This chain uses TRBV5-5 with TRBJ2-3, with D unclear. CDR1 and CDR2 (germline): SGHKS, YYEKEE (reference sequence). V was pared by 0 bases and J by 2 bases, with 13 bases between. The CDR3 is 16 residues long. CDR3 in amino acids: CASSLAEIRATDTQYF. Written as DNA, the CDR3 is TGTGCCAGCAGCTTGGCTGAAATCCGGGCCACAGATACGCAGTATTTT. Variable domain in full (rest from reference TRBV5-5 and TRBJ2-3): DAGVTQSPTHLIKTRGQQVTLRCSPISGHKSVSWYQQVLGQGPQFIFQYYEKEERGRGNFPDRFSARQFPNYSSELNVNALLLGDSALYLCASSLAEIRATDTQYFGPGTRLTVL.

This clonotype was recorded at least ten times. J is TRBJ2-5 and V is TRBV15; D may be TRBD1 or TRBD2 (6 bases each). This CDR3 contains 14 residues. Trimming pared 5 bases from V and 4 bases from J, leaving 14 bases between. Germline V lookup: CDR1 LNHNV, CDR2 YYDKDF (reference sequence). In DNA, the CDR3 is TGTGCCACCAGCGGGTGGGGGGCGGGAGAGACCCAGTACTTC. This gives the protein CATSGWGAGETQYF.

At least ten counts were recorded for this clonotype. V gene TRBV12-3 or TRBV12-4 combines with J gene TRBJ2-2, with TRBD2 identical over 9 bases. The J segment lost 5 bases and the V segment lost 6 bases, leaving 7 bases of the junction unmatched. The CDR3 is made up of 15 amino acids. The CDR3 sequence: CASRPGLAGTGELFF. CDR3 nucleotides: TGTGCCAGCAGGCCGGGACTAGCCGGAACCGGGGAGCTGTTTTTT.

The V and J genes are TRBV20-1 and TRBJ1-2, with 7 nucleotides matching TRBD1. CDR3 length equals 15 residues. After removal of 1 base from V and 8 bases from J, the junction contained 13 bases not matched to a gene. Germline V lookup: CDR1 DFQATT, CDR2 SNEGSKA (reference sequence). The CDR3 sequence: CSARARTGGDGGYTF. CDR3 sequence (DNA): TGCAGTGCTAGAGCTAGGACAGGAGGGGATGGGGGCTACACCTTC.

This clonotype was recorded many times. The V and J genes are TRBV20-1 and TRBJ1-1; a weak D match, TRBD1 (6 bases). The CDR3 runs 13 residues. Germline V lookup: CDR1 DFQATT, CDR2 SNEGSKA (reference sequence). The ends were cut back, 6 bases at V and 0 bases at J, with 11 bases in the middle. CDR3 nucleotide sequence: TGCAGTGCAACCGGGACACTGAACACTGAAGCTTTCTTT. This sequence encodes CSATGTLNTEAFF.

This clonotype came up many times. The V call is TRBV20-1, the J call TRBJ1-1; no definite D call. Germline V lookup: CDR1 DFQATT, CDR2 SNEGSKA (reference sequence). V lost 3 bases and J lost 5, with 10 bases in between. The CDR3 sequence is 12 residues long. CDR3 DNA: TGCAGTGCTAGGGAAGGTTTTACTGAAGCTTTCTTT. This translates into CSAREGFTEAFF.

This clonotype was detected many times. The chain links TRBV7-2 to TRBJ1-6; perhaps TRBD1 as D (5 bases). From germline, CDR1 is SGHTA and CDR2 FQGNSA. Deletions cut 8 bases from V and 0 bases from J, with 17 bases between. CDR3 length equals 17 residues. CDR3 in amino acids: CASGPDRGSSYNSPLHF. The CDR3, as DNA: TGTGCCAGCGGACCCGACAGAGGGAGCTCCTATAATTCACCCCTCCACTTT.

This clonotype showed up many times. The genes are TRBV4-3 and TRBJ2-2; the match to TRBD2 covers 9 bases. Germline V gives CDR1 LGHNA, CDR2 YSLEER. The CDR3 spans 18 residues. V lost 0 bases to trimming and J lost 3 bases; unmatched junction nucleotides: 8. CDR3 sequence reads: CASSQDPSGNRDTGELFF. The CDR3 DNA reads as TGCGCCAGCAGCCAAGACCCTAGCGGGAATCGGGACACCGGGGAGCTGTTTTTT.

This clonotype has more than one count but fewer than ten. The chain links TRBV6-2 or TRBV6-3 to TRBJ2-7; 10 bases are a match to TRBD2. Trimming took 6 bases from V and 3 from J; bases not matched to a gene: 5. CDR3 length: 14 amino acids. Germline lookup yields CDR1 MNHEY and CDR2 SVGEGT. The DNA of the CDR3 is TGTGCCAGCAGCCGCACTAGCGGGGTCTACGAGCAGTACTTC. Its protein is CASSRTSGVYEQYF.

This clonotype occurred many times. The chain has TRBV7-2 and TRBJ2-7, with TRBD1 matching 9 bases. The J segment lost 4 bases and the V segment lost 4 bases, leaving 8 bases of the junction unmatched. Germline V gene lookup returns CDR1 SGHTA and CDR2 FQGNSA. The CDR3 runs to 15 residues. The CDR3, as DNA: TGTGCCAGCAGCTGGGTCGGGACAGGGAGTTACGAGCAGTACTTC. Protein: CASSWVGTGSYEQYF.

This clonotype was seen ten or more times. V and J are TRBV12-3 or TRBV12-4 and TRBJ2-2, with D unclear. The CDR3 length is 12 residues. The ends were cut back, 5 bases at V and 8 bases at J, with 9 bases in the middle. CDR3 DNA sequence: TGTGCCAGCAGTGTTCCTATAGGGGAGCTGTTTTTT. It codes for CASSVPIGELFF.

The table lists this clonotype with many counts. The chain is built from TRBV5-5 and TRBJ1-2; D unresolved. The CDR3 totals 15 residues. CDR1 and CDR2 (germline): SGHKS, YYEKEE (reference sequence). V lost 0 bases, J lost 4 bases, and 13 bases lay in between. The CDR3 region is CASSLEGYGGYGYTF. In nucleotides, the CDR3 is TGTGCCAGCAGCTTGGAAGGGTATGGAGGCTATGGCTACACCTTC.

This clonotype was detected many times. V gene TRBV27 combines with J gene TRBJ2-1, with TRBD1 matching 9 bases. The trim removed 0 bases at V and 8 bases at J, leaving 8 bases unmatched. This CDR3 is 16 amino acids long. Germline loops: CDR1 MNHEY, CDR2 SMNVEV (reference sequence). CDR3 residues: CASSLSGQGVHHEQFF. The DNA of the CDR3 is TGTGCCAGCAGTTTATCGGGACAGGGTGTCCACCATGAGCAGTTCTTC.

This clonotype was picked up many times. CDR3 sequence: CASSPQTSGYNEQFF. DNA for the CDR3: TGTGCCAGCAGCCCCCAGACTAGCGGTTACAATGAGCAGTTCTTC. This rearrangement joins TRBV7-2 to TRBJ2-1; 9 positions agree with TRBD2. Germline lookup yields CDR1 SGHTA and CDR2 FQGNSA. The CDR3 is 15 residues long. Trimming at V came to 5 bases and at J to 4 bases, leaving 6 bases not matched to a gene.

This clonotype was seen at least ten times. The chain recombines TRBV7-3 with TRBJ1-4; D is unclear. Germline V gives CDR1 SGHTA, CDR2 FQGTGA. The V end lost 2 bases, the J end lost 3 bases, and 10 bases lay between the germline ends. The CDR3 has 15 amino acids. The DNA of the CDR3 is TGTGCCAGCAGCTTAGGGAGGCAGCCTAATGAAAAACTGTTTTTT. As protein: CASSLGRQPNEKLFF.

This clonotype was detected ten times or more. The genes are TRBV4-1 and TRBJ1-2; 12 nucleotides agree with TRBD1. V was clipped by 2 bases and J by 8 bases; unmatched bases: 18. The CDR3 is made up of 19 amino acids. Germline lookup yields CDR1 MGHRA and CDR2 YSYEKL. This CDR3 is CASSQRTKWQGQGASGYTF. DNA of the CDR3: TGCGCCAGCAGCCAAAGGACCAAATGGCAGGGACAGGGGGCTTCAGGCTACACCTTC.

This clonotype was observed at least ten times. The V and J genes are TRBV3-1 and TRBJ2-5; 8 bases agree with TRBD2. The germline CDR1 and CDR2 sequences are LGHDT and YNNKEL (reference sequence). Germline trimming cut 4 bases from V and 5 bases from J; bases unmatched to any gene: 12. The CDR3 loop spans 16 amino acids. Here the CDR3 DNA reads TGTGCCAGCAGCCCCGACCTGTCTAGCGGGTCGGAGACCCAGTACTTC. Protein sequence: CASSPDLSSGSETQYF.

The chain recombines TRBV18 with TRBJ1-1; maybe TRBD1 (5 bases). Germline CDR1 and CDR2: KGHSH and LQKENI. The CDR3 is made up of 16 amino acids. V was trimmed by 10 bases and J by 1 base, leaving 22 bases between them. The CDR3 reads CATVDRVRTQNTEAFF. The CDR3 region has the DNA TGTGCCACCGTCGACAGAGTCCGAACCCAGAACACTGAAGCTTTCTTT.

This clonotype was detected many times. The gene calls are TRBV20-1 and TRBJ1-1, with D possibly being TRBD1 (5 bases). The V end lost 4 bases, the J end lost 11 bases, and 14 bases lay between the germline ends. The CDR3 is 11 residues long. The germline CDR1 and CDR2 sequences are DFQATT and SNEGSKA (reference sequence). For the CDR3, the DNA is TGCAGTGCTAAAGTCCCGGGGGGTGCTTTCTTT. Its protein product is CSAKVPGGAFF.

This clonotype was recorded at least ten times. The V and J genes are TRBV4-2 and TRBJ2-7, with a tentative D call TRBD2 (6 bases). Germline CDR1 reads LGHNA; CDR2 reads YNFKEQ. The V gene lost 3 bases and the J gene lost 5 bases, with 8 bases spanning the gap. This CDR3 has 12 residues. CDR3 region: CASSQAGNEQYF. The DNA for the CDR3 is TGTGCCAGCAGCCAGGCGGGAAACGAGCAGTACTTC.

The table lists this clonotype with many counts. This sequence joins TRBV18 and TRBJ2-6, with 7 bases lining up with TRBD1. CDR1 is KGHSH and CDR2 is LQKENI in the germline V gene. The CDR3 has 15 residues. Trimming removed 6 bases from V and 4 bases from J; junction bases left unmatched: 6. The CDR3 here is CASSQPGQGANVLTF. CDR3 in DNA: TGTGCCAGCTCCCAGCCGGGACAGGGGGCCAACGTCCTGACTTTC.

This clonotype occurred many times. This chain uses TRBV7-2 with TRBJ1-1; tentatively, D is TRBD1 (6 bases). This CDR3 region has 17 residues. Germline V gene lookup returns CDR1 SGHTA and CDR2 FQGNSA. Trimming left V 1 base short and J 5 bases short, with 20 bases between. CDR3 DNA sequence: TGTGCCAGCAGCTTAGACTCCAGGGGCCTGGGTAGGACTGAAGCTTTCTTT. Protein product: CASSLDSRGLGRTEAFF.

This clonotype was detected many times. This rearrangement joins TRBV6-2 or TRBV6-3 to TRBJ1-5; 7 positions match TRBD1. V dropped 6 bases and J dropped 7; count of bases not matched to a gene: 9. The CDR3 length is 14 residues. Germline V gene data show CDR1 as MNHEY and CDR2 as SVGEGT. The CDR3 loop is CASSLTGFGQPQHF. The DNA for the CDR3 is TGTGCCAGCAGCCTGACAGGGTTTGGACAGCCCCAGCATTTT.